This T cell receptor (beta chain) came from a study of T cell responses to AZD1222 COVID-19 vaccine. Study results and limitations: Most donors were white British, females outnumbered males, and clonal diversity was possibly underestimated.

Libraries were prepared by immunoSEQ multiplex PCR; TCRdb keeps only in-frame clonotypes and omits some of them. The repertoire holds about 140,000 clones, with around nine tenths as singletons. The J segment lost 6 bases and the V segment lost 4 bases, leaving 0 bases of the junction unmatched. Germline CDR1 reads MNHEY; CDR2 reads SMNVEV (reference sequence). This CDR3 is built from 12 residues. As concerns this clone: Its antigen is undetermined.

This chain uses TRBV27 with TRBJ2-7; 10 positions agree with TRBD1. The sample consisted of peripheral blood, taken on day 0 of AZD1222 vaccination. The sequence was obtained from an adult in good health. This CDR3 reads CASSWDRGEQYF. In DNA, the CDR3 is TGTGCCAGCAGTTGGGACAGGGGCGAGCAGTACTTC.